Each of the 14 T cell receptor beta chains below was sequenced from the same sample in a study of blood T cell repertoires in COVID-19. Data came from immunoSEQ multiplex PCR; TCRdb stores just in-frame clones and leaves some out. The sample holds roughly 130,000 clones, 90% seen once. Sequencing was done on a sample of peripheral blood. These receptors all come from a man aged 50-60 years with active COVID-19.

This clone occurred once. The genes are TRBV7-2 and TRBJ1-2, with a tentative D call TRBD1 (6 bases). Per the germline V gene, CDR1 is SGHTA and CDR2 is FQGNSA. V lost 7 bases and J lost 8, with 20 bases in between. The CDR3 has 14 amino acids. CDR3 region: CASIRNRGGDGYTF. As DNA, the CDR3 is TGTGCCAGCATCAGAAATCGAGGGGGGGACGGCTACACCTTC. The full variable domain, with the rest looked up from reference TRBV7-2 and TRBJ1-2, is GAGVSQSPSNKVTEKGKDVELRCDPISGHTALYWYRQSLGQGLEFLIYFQGNSAPDKSGLPSDRFSAERTGGSVSTLTIQRTQQEDSAVYLCASIRNRGGDGYTFGSGTRLTVV.

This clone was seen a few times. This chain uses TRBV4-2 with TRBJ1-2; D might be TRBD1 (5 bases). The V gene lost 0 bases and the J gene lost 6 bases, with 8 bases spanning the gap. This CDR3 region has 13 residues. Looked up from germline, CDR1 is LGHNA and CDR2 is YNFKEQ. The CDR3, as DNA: TGTGCCAGCAGCCAAGATCGGGGGAATGGCTACACCTTC. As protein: CASSQDRGNGYTF.

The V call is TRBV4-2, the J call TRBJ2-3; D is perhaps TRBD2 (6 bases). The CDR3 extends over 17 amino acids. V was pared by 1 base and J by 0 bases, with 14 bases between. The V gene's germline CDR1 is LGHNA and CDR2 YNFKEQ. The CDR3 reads CASSQGVGGDSTDTQYF. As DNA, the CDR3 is TGTGCCAGCAGCCAAGGAGTCGGCGGGGATAGCACAGATACGCAGTATTTT.

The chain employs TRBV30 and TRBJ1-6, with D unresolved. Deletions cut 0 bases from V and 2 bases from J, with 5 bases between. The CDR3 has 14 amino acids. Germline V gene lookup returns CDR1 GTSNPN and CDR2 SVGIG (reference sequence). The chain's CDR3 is CAWSVLPYNSPLHF. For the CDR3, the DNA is TGTGCCTGGAGTGTCCTTCCCTATAATTCACCCCTCCACTTT.

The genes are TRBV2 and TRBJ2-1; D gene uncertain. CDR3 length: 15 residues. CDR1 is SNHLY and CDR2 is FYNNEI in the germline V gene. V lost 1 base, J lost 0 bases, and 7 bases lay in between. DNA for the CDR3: TGTGCCAGCAGTGAAGACTGGAGCTCCTACAATGAGCAGTTCTTC. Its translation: CASSEDWSSYNEQFF.

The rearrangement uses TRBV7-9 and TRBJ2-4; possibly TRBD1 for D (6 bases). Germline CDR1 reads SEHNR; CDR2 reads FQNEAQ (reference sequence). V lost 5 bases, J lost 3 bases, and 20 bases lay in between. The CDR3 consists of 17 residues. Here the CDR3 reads CASSPPAYRDDKNIQYF. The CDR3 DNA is TGTGCCAGCAGCCCCCCGGCGTACAGGGATGACAAAAACATTCAGTACTTC.

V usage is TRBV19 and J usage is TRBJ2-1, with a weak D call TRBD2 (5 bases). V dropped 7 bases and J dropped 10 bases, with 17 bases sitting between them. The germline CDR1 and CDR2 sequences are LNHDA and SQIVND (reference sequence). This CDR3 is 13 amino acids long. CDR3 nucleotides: TGTGCCAGTAATGGACTGGTGGCTGGGGAGCAGTTCTTC. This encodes CASNGLVAGEQFF.

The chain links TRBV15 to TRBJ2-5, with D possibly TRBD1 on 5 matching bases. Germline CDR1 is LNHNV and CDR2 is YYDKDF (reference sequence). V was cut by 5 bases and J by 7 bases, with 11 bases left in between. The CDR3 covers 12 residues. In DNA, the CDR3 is TGTGCCACCAGCGGGGCAGGCGTGACCCAGTACTTC. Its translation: CATSGAGVTQYF.

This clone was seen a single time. CDR3 sequence (DNA): TGTGCCAGTAAGAGACCGGGACAGGTTAATGAAAAACTGTTTTTT. Protein sequence: CASKRPGQVNEKLFF. This rearrangement joins TRBV19 to TRBJ1-4; 8 positions agree with TRBD1. Trimming cost V 7 bases and J 4 bases; bases outside gene matches: 8. CDR1 is LNHDA, CDR2 SQIVND, per germline (reference sequence). The CDR3 covers 15 residues.

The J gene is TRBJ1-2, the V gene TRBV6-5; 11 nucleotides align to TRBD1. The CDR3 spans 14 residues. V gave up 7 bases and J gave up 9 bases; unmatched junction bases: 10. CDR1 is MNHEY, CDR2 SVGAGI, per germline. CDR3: CASIRDRGEGSYTF. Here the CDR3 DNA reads TGTGCCAGCATCCGGGACAGGGGGGAGGGTAGCTACACCTTC.

This chain's CDR3 is CASSPDRELATNEKLFF. The DNA for the CDR3 is TGTGCCAGCAGCCCGGACAGGGAATTGGCAACTAATGAAAAACTGTTTTTT. The gene calls are TRBV9 and TRBJ1-4, with TRBD1 matching 8 bases. The J segment lost 0 bases and the V segment lost 4 bases, leaving 8 bases of the junction unmatched. The CDR3 has 17 residues. CDR1 and CDR2 from the germline V gene are SGDLS and YYNGEE. Supplemented by reference TRBV9 and TRBJ1-4, the full variable domain reads DSGVTQTPKHLITATGQRVTLRCSPRSGDLSVYWYQQSLDQGLQFLIQYYNGEERAKGNILERFSAQQFPDLHSELNLSSLELGDSALYFCASSPDRELATNEKLFFGSGTQLSVL.

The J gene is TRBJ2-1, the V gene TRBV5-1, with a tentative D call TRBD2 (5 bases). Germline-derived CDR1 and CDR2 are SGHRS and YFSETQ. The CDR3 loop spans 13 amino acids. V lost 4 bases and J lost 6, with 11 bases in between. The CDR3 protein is CASSLSSANEQFF. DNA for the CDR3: TGCGCCAGCAGCCTTAGTAGCGCCAATGAGCAGTTCTTC.

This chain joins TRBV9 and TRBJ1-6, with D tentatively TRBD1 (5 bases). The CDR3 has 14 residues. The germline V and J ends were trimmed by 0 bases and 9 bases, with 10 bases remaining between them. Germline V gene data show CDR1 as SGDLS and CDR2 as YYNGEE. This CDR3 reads CASSVDRGGSPLHF. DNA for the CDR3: TGTGCCAGCAGCGTAGATCGGGGGGGTTCACCCCTCCACTTT.

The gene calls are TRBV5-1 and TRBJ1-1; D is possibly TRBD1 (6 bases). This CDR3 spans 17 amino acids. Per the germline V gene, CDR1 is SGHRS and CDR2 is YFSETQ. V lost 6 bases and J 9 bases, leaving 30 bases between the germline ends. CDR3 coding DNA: TGCGCCAGCACCAGGGGTTCGACGAGCCGTACAATCCTCAAAGCTTTCTTT. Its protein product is CASTRGSTSRTILKAFF. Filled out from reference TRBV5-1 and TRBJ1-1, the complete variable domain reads KAGVTQTPRYLIKTRGQQVTLSCSPISGHRSVSWYQQTPGQGLQFLFEYFSETQRNKGNFPGRFSGRQFSNSRSEMNVSTLELGDSALYLCASTRGSTSRTILKAFFGQGTRLTVV.